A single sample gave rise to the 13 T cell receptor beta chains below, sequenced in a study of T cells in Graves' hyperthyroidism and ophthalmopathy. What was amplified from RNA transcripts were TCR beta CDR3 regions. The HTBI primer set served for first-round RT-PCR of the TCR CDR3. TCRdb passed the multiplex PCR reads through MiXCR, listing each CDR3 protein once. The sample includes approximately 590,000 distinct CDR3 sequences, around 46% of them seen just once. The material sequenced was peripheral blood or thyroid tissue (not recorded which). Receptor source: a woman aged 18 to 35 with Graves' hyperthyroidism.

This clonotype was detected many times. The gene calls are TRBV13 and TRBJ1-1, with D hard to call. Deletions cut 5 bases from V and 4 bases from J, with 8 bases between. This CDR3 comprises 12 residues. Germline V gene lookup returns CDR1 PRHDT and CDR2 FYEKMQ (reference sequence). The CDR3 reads CASSPRSTEAFF. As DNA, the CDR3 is TGTGCCAGCAGCCCAAGATCCACTGAAGCTTTCTTT.

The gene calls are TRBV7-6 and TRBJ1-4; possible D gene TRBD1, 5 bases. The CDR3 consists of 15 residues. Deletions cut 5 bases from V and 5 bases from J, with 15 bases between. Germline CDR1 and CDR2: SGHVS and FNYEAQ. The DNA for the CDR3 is TGTGCCAGCAGCCTCGGGACGGAGGAGAATGAAAAACTGTTTTTT. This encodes CASSLGTEENEKLFF.

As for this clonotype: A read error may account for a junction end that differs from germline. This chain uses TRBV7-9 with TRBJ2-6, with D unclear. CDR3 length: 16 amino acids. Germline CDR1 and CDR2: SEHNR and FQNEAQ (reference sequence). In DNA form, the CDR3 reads TGCGCCAGCAGCCAAAATTCGAGGTCTGGGGCCAACGTCCTGACTTTC. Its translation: CASSQNSRSGANVLTF.

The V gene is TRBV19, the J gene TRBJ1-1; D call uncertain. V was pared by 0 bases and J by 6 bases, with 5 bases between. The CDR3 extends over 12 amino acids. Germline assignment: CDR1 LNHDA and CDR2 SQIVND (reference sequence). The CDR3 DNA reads TGTGCCAGTAGTATAGATTTGGCTGAAGCTTTCTTT. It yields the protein CASSIDLAEAFF. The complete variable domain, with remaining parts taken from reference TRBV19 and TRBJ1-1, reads DGGITQSPKYLFRKEGQNVTLSCEQNLNHDAMYWYRQDPGQGLRLIYYSQIVNDFQKGDIAEGYSVSREKKESFPLTVTSAQKNPTAFYLCASSIDLAEAFFGQGTRLTVV.

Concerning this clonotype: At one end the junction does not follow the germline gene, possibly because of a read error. The CDR3 region is CASSTTGVRQPRHF. CDR3 in DNA: TGTGCCAGTAGTACTACAGGGGTACGGCAGCCCCGGCATTTT. The V gene is TRBV19, the J gene TRBJ1-5; 7 bases are a match to TRBD1. The CDR3 loop spans 14 amino acids. The germline gives CDR1 LNHDA, CDR2 SQIVND (reference sequence).

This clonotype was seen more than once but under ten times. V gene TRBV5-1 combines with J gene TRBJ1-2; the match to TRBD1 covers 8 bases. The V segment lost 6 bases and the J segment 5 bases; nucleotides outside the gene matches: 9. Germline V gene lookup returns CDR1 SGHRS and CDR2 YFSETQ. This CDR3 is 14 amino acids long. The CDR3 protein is CASTGDRGLYGYTF. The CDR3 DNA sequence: TGCGCCAGCACCGGAGACAGGGGACTTTATGGCTACACCTTC.

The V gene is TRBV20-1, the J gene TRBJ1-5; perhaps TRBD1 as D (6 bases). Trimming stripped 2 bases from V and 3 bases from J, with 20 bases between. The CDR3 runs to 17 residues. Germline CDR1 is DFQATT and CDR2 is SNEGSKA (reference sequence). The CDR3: CSARPSGGAGYNQPQHF. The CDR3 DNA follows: TGCAGTGCTAGACCTTCGGGGGGCGCGGGATACAATCAGCCCCAGCATTTT.

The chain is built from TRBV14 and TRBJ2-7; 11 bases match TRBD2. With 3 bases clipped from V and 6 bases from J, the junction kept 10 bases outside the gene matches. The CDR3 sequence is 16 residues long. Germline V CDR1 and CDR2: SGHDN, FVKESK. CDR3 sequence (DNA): TGTGCCAGCAGCCATCCCCAAACTAGCGGGAGCGGCGAGCAGTACTTC. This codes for CASSHPQTSGSGEQYF. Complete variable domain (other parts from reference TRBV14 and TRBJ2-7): EAGVTQFPSHSVIEKGQTVTLRCDPISGHDNLYWYRRVMGKEIKFLLHFVKESKQDESGMPNNRFLAERTGGTYSTLKVQPAELEDSGVYFCASSHPQTSGSGEQYFGPGTRLTVT.

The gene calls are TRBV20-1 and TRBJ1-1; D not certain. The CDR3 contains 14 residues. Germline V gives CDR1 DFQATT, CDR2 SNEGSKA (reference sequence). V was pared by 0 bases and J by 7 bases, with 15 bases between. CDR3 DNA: TGCAGTGCTAGAGATAGACGGAAATCAAGTGAAGCTTTCTTT. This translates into CSARDRRKSSEAFF.

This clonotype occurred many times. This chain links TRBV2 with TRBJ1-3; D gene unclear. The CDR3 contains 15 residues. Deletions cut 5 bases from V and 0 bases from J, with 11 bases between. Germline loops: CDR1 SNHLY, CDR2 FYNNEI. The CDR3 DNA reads TGTGCCAGCAGTCTTGGTGCCTCCTCTGGAAACACCATATATTTT. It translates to CASSLGASSGNTIYF.

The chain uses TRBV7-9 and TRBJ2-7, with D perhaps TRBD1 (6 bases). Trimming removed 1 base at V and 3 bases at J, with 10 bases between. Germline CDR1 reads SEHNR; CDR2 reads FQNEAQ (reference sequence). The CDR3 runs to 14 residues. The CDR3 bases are TGTGCCAGCAGCTTAGAACAGGGAAGCTACGAGCAGTACTTC. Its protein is CASSLEQGSYEQYF.

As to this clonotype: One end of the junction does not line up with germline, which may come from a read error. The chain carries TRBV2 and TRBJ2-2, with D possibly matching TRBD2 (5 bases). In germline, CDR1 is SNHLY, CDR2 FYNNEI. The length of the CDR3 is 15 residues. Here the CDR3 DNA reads TGTGCCATCAGTTCTAGCTCCCTAAACACCGGGGAGCTGTTTTTT. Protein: CAISSSSLNTGELFF.

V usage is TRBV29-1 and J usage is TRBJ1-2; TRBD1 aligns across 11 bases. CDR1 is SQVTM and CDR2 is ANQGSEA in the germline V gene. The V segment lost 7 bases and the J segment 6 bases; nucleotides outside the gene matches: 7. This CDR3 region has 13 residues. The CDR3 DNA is TGCAGCGCGTCGGGACAGGGGGTTCATGGCTACACCTTC. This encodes CSASGQGVHGYTF.